The next 28 T cell receptor beta chains were all read from a single sample in a study of blood T cell repertoires in COVID-19. Repertoires were generated with immunoSEQ multiplex PCR, while TCRdb's copy carries only in-frame clones and drops some. The table lists around 180,000 clones, under 85% of them singletons. Sequenced material: peripheral blood. These receptors originate from a man older than 75 with COVID-19, enrolled during active disease.

The V gene is TRBV7-9, the J gene TRBJ1-1; D gene ambiguous. Looked up from germline, CDR1 is SEHNR and CDR2 is FQNEAQ (reference sequence). CDR3 length: 13 residues. With 5 bases removed from V and 5 bases from J, the gap between germline ends came to 12 bases. CDR3 sequence (DNA): TGTGCCAGCAGCCCTGGGAGTAGGACTGAAGCTTTCTTT. Translated: CASSPGSRTEAFF.

For the CDR3, the DNA is TGTGCCAGCAGTTACTCGAGACTAGCGGACTCCTACGAGCAGTACTTC. Its translation: CASSYSRLADSYEQYF. The rearrangement joins TRBV6-2 or TRBV6-3 to TRBJ2-7; 9 bases are a match to TRBD2. Trimming cost V 0 bases and J 0 bases; bases outside gene matches: 3. CDR3 size: 16 residues. Germline assignment: CDR1 MNHEY and CDR2 SVGEGT.

This clone was seen a few times. The chain couples TRBV2 to TRBJ2-1; 12 nucleotides align to TRBD1. The trim removed 5 bases at V and 2 bases at J, leaving 10 bases unmatched. Germline V gene sequence: CDR1 SNHLY, CDR2 FYNNEI. The CDR3 covers 18 residues. CDR3 loop: CASSSIPGQGAPYNEQFF. The DNA for the CDR3 is TGTGCCAGCAGTTCTATCCCGGGACAGGGGGCCCCCTACAATGAGCAGTTCTTC.

The chain recombines TRBV5-1 with TRBJ2-3; perhaps TRBD2 as D (5 bases). The CDR3 is 15 amino acids. With 2 bases removed from V and 0 bases from J, the gap between germline ends came to 10 bases. The germline V gene has CDR1 SGHRS and CDR2 YFSETQ. The CDR3 sequence is CASSFTQRSTDTQYF. In DNA, the CDR3 is TGCGCCAGCAGCTTTACCCAGCGGAGCACAGATACGCAGTATTTT.

This clone was seen a few times. The chain links TRBV27 to TRBJ1-4, with D perhaps TRBD1 (5 bases). The V and J ends lost 5 bases and 4 bases respectively, with 11 bases between them. This CDR3 comprises 14 residues. Germline CDR1 MNHEY, CDR2 SMNVEV (reference sequence). CDR3 in amino acids: CASSTRDGNEKLFF. The CDR3 coding sequence is TGTGCCAGCAGTACCAGGGATGGTAATGAAAAACTGTTTTTT.

This clone occurred a few times. The chain carries TRBV28 and TRBJ1-2; 8 nucleotides match TRBD1. Germline CDR1 and CDR2: MDHEN and SYDVKM. The J segment lost 3 bases and the V segment lost 5 bases, leaving 8 bases of the junction unmatched. This CDR3 is built from 15 residues. The CDR3 nucleotides are TGTGCCAGCAGTACTCGACAGGGACAGGACTATGGCTACACCTTC. It encodes CASSTRQGQDYGYTF.

The V gene is TRBV12-3 or TRBV12-4, the J gene TRBJ2-1; D is perhaps TRBD2 (6 bases). Trimming shortened V by 3 bases and J by 12 bases, and 9 bases separated the two germline ends. CDR3 length equals 11 residues. The CDR3 spells CASSFRGLQFF. CDR3 coding DNA: TGTGCCAGCAGTTTTCGGGGGTTGCAGTTCTTC.

This rearrangement joins TRBV6-2 or TRBV6-3 to TRBJ2-1; D is possibly TRBD1 (5 bases). Germline V gene lookup returns CDR1 MNHEY and CDR2 SVGEGT. The V gene lost 5 bases and the J gene lost 0 bases, with 23 bases spanning the gap. This CDR3 has 19 amino acids. The CDR3 region has the DNA TGTGCCAGCAGTCAGCGCAAAATTAGGGGCCGGAGCTCCTACAATGAGCAGTTCTTC. This translates into CASSQRKIRGRSSYNEQFF.

The chain joins TRBV5-4 to TRBJ1-3; D is perhaps TRBD1 (5 bases). Trimming took off 4 bases at V and 3 bases at J, with 8 bases between the two ends. CDR1 is SGHNT, CDR2 YYREEE, per germline (reference sequence). The CDR3 contains 13 residues. The CDR3 loop reads CASSVDSGNTIYF. Here the CDR3 DNA reads TGTGCCAGCAGCGTCGACAGTGGAAACACCATATATTTT.

V gene TRBV7-3 combines with J gene TRBJ2-1; possible D gene TRBD2, 7 bases. Germline-derived CDR1 and CDR2 are SGHTA and FQGTGA. This CDR3 comprises 16 residues. Trimming shortened V by 4 bases and J by 4 bases, and 17 bases separated the two germline ends. Here the CDR3 reads CASSSAGAGAYNEQFF. In DNA form, the CDR3 reads TGTGCCAGCAGCTCCGCGGGGGCAGGGGCTTACAATGAGCAGTTCTTC.

The chain links TRBV4-2 to TRBJ2-1; D might be TRBD1 (5 bases). Trimming stripped 0 bases from V and 6 bases from J, with 12 bases between. Germline CDR1 LGHNA, CDR2 YNFKEQ. This CDR3 is built from 15 residues. Written as DNA, the CDR3 is TGTGCCAGCAGCCAAGATACAGGTATGGGCAATGAGCAGTTCTTC. It encodes CASSQDTGMGNEQFF.

V is TRBV6-1 and J is TRBJ1-1, with D perhaps TRBD1 (5 bases). Looked up from germline, CDR1 is MNHNS and CDR2 is SASEGT. This CDR3 comprises 16 residues. The V gene lost 0 bases and the J gene lost 5 bases, with 16 bases spanning the gap. The DNA for the CDR3 is TGTGCCAGCAGTGAAGCCTGGGGCCAGAAGGTTACTGAAGCTTTCTTT. Amino acids: CASSEAWGQKVTEAFF.

The V and J genes are TRBV3-1 (or the pseudogene TRBV3-2) and TRBJ1-6, with TRBD1 as a possible D gene (6 bases). CDR3 length: 14 amino acids. V dropped 6 bases and J dropped 8 bases, with 14 bases sitting between them. CDR1 is LGHDT, CDR2 YNNKEL, per germline (reference sequence). The CDR3 loop reads CASSRSPGDSPLHF. The CDR3 DNA reads TGTGCCAGCAGTCGCAGTCCAGGGGATTCACCCCTCCACTTT.

The rearrangement joins TRBV18 to TRBJ1-1; 8 nucleotides align to TRBD1. The length of the CDR3 is 14 residues. In germline, CDR1 is KGHSH, CDR2 LQKENI. Trimming removed 4 bases from V and 4 bases from J; junction bases left unmatched: 5. CDR3 sequence reads: CASSLGQGVTEAFF. The CDR3 nucleotides are TGTGCCAGCTCACTCGGACAGGGTGTCACTGAAGCTTTCTTT.

This chain joins TRBV11-1 and TRBJ2-5; TRBD1 might be the D (7 bases). Germline V gene sequence: CDR1 SGHAT, CDR2 FQDESV (reference sequence). Trimming shortened V by 2 bases and J by 3 bases, and 13 bases separated the two germline ends. The CDR3 has 15 amino acids. DNA for the CDR3: TGTGCCAGCAGCTTAAGGGGGGACAGAAAAGAGACCCAGTACTTC. Encoded protein: CASSLRGDRKETQYF.

For the CDR3, the DNA is TGTGCCAGCAGCCTCTCCGGGACAGCGGGGGACACTGAAGCTTTCTTT. It encodes CASSLSGTAGDTEAFF. The chain recombines TRBV9 with TRBJ1-1, with TRBD1 matching over 7 bases. The germline V gene has CDR1 SGDLS and CDR2 YYNGEE. J gave up 3 bases and V 4 bases, and 12 bases lay outside the gene matches. The CDR3 loop spans 16 amino acids.

This chain joins TRBV6-6 and TRBJ1-5, with TRBD1 matching 10 bases. Germline V gene lookup returns CDR1 MNHNY and CDR2 SVGAGI (reference sequence). The CDR3 totals 15 residues. With V trimmed by 7 bases and J by 5 bases, 8 bases remained unmatched. For the CDR3, the DNA is TGTGCCAGCATTCCGGGACAGGGGTTGTATCAGCCCCAGCATTTT. It yields the protein CASIPGQGLYQPQHF.

The V gene is TRBV21-1, the J gene TRBJ1-2. TRBV21-1 is shown as a pseudogene. The CDR3 covers 20 residues. Here the CDR3 reads CASSKEGQRGLRAAWRGYTF. The CDR3 region has the DNA TGTGCCAGCAGCAAAGAAGGCCAGCGAGGACTGAGGGCCGCCTGGCGTGGCTACACCTTC.

The chain has TRBV10-3 and TRBJ2-7, with 8 bases fitting TRBD1. The V gene's germline CDR1 is ENHRY and CDR2 SYGVKD. J lost 4 bases, V lost 3 bases, and 11 bases had no gene match. This CDR3 has 16 residues. CDR3 in DNA: TGTGCCATCAGTGAACCCGGGCAGGGGGCAAGGTACGAGCAGTACTTC. Encoded protein: CAISEPGQGARYEQYF.

The rearrangement links TRBV19 to TRBJ2-1, with 7 bases fitting TRBD2. The CDR3 spans 17 residues. The V segment lost 3 bases and the J segment 0 bases; nucleotides outside the gene matches: 8. Germline V gene sequence: CDR1 LNHDA, CDR2 SQIVND (reference sequence). The DNA for the CDR3 is TGTGCCAGTAGTATGAGGGACTACCGGAGCTCCTACAATGAGCAGTTCTTC. Its protein product is CASSMRDYRSSYNEQFF.

This chain joins TRBV7-2 and TRBJ2-5; 7 positions agree with TRBD2. The J segment lost 5 bases and the V segment lost 5 bases, leaving 11 bases of the junction unmatched. The CDR3 runs 15 residues. Germline CDR1 is SGHTA and CDR2 is FQGNSA. The CDR3 DNA sequence: TGTGCCAGCAGCCCCGGGAGCGGGGCGACCGAGACCCAGTACTTC. Translation: CASSPGSGATETQYF.

The gene calls are TRBV28 and TRBJ2-2, with 9 nucleotides matching TRBD1. After removal of 2 bases from V and 4 bases from J, the junction contained 5 bases not matched to a gene. Germline lookup yields CDR1 MDHEN and CDR2 SYDVKM. The CDR3 has 16 residues. The DNA of the CDR3 is TGTGCCAGCAGTTTAGCGAAGACAGGGGGCACCGGGGAGCTGTTTTTT. The encoded protein is CASSLAKTGGTGELFF.

J is TRBJ2-7 and V is TRBV4-1; tentatively, D is TRBD2 (6 bases). With 0 bases removed from V and 5 bases from J, the gap between germline ends came to 11 bases. CDR1 is MGHRA, CDR2 YSYEKL, per germline. The CDR3 spans 14 residues. This CDR3 is CASSQDSGVDEQYF. CDR3 in DNA: TGCGCCAGCAGCCAAGATTCGGGGGTCGACGAGCAGTACTTC.

CDR3 sequence reads: CASSKSAGTSGSTQYF. The CDR3 DNA reads TGCGCCAGCAGCAAATCGGCCGGGACTAGTGGGAGTACCCAGTACTTC. This rearrangement joins TRBV5-1 to TRBJ2-5, with 8 bases identical to TRBD2. After removal of 4 bases from V and 8 bases from J, the junction contained 16 bases not matched to a gene. The CDR3 loop spans 16 amino acids. CDR1 and CDR2 from the germline V gene are SGHRS and YFSETQ.

The chain combines TRBV7-3 with TRBJ1-5; TRBD1 is a possible D gene (5 bases). The CDR3 is 14 amino acids. The V gene's germline CDR1 is SGHTA and CDR2 FQGTGA. Trimming removed 5 bases at V and 2 bases at J, with 10 bases between. The CDR3 spells CASSEIGGNQPQHF. Here the CDR3 DNA reads TGTGCCAGCAGCGAAATAGGGGGCAATCAGCCCCAGCATTTT.

The rearrangement joins TRBV24-1 to TRBJ2-7; TRBD1 aligns across 10 bases. The junction had 5 bases not matched to a gene; V was cut back by 9 bases and J by 4 bases. The germline CDR1 and CDR2 sequences are KGHDR and SFDVKD. This CDR3 region has 13 residues. The CDR3 sequence: CATQDRGRYEQYF. As DNA, the CDR3 is TGTGCCACCCAGGACAGGGGGAGGTACGAGCAGTACTTC.

V usage is TRBV19 and J usage is TRBJ1-5; 7 bases match TRBD1. The J segment lost 0 bases and the V segment lost 7 bases, leaving 6 bases of the junction unmatched. The CDR3 sequence is 15 residues long. Looked up from germline, CDR1 is LNHDA and CDR2 is SQIVND (reference sequence). CDR3 nucleotides: TGTGCCAGTATGGGACAGTTTAATAGCAATCAGCCCCAGCATTTT. This sequence encodes CASMGQFNSNQPQHF.

This CDR3 is CSASDRGVGYTF. The CDR3 DNA is TGCAGTGCCAGTGACAGGGGTGTTGGCTACACCTTC. The gene calls are TRBV20-1 and TRBJ1-2, with 8 bases aligning to TRBD1. V lost 6 bases and J lost 7; bases outside the gene matches: 7. CDR1 and CDR2 from the germline V gene are DFQATT and SNEGSKA (reference sequence). The CDR3 spans 12 residues.